The 16 T cell receptor beta chains below come from one sample, sequenced in a study of blood T cells in healthy people across ages (dated by TCRdb to the mid-2010s). The method was 5' RACE. The listed sequencing device is Illumina HiSeq 2500. A second PCR of roughly 7 to 11 cycles was performed with a sample-barcoded 5' primer and a J-beta primer mix. In TCRdb, the public reads were trimmed at Q25 with fastp and aligned with MiXCR, with productive beta chains retained. When rows share a CDR3 protein, they turn into one entry using the most common DNA and genes. Within this sample are approximately 780,000 distinct CDR3 sequences, with roughly 24% of them counted one time only. Of the sample, about 3% is held by the ten largest clones. These data also featured in a second study, about T cells of mothers and their children.

Sample: blood. Receptors originate from a boy aged 5 to 17 in good health.

This clonotype was found a few times. The chain employs TRBV4-1 and TRBJ2-7; 9 bases match TRBD2. Per the germline V gene, CDR1 is MGHRA and CDR2 is YSYEKL. V shed 4 bases, J shed 6 bases, and the junction held 13 bases outside the gene matches. CDR3 length: 16 residues. CDR3 sequence: CASSPSLALAGGEQYF. CDR3 nucleotides: TGCGCCAGCAGCCCCTCCCTGGCACTAGCGGGTGGCGAGCAGTACTTC.

This clonotype occurred many times. J is TRBJ2-5 and V is TRBV15; perhaps TRBD1 as D (5 bases). This CDR3 contains 15 residues. The germline gives CDR1 LNHNV, CDR2 YYDKDF (reference sequence). Between the trimmed V and J ends, which lost 1 base and 4 bases, there was a span of 13 bases. This CDR3 reads CATSRGKGPRETQYF. Written as DNA, the CDR3 is TGTGCCACCAGCAGAGGGAAGGGGCCCAGAGAGACCCAGTACTTC.

This clonotype was seen a handful of times. The chain links TRBV7-2 to TRBJ2-5; no clear D gene. The CDR3 totals 12 residues. Germline CDR1 SGHTA, CDR2 FQGNSA. Between the trimmed V and J ends, which lost 10 bases and 4 bases, there was a span of 13 bases. The CDR3 nucleotides are TGTGCCACCCCGTGGTCGGCAGAGACCCAGTACTTC. Translating gives CATPWSAETQYF.

The rearrangement links TRBV14 to TRBJ2-5; D tentatively reads TRBD1 or TRBD2 (5 bases each). The CDR3 consists of 15 residues. Trimming stripped 1 base from V and 5 bases from J, with 14 bases between. CDR1 is SGHDN, CDR2 FVKESK, per germline. The CDR3 spells CASSQVGTPGETQYF. For the CDR3, the DNA is TGTGCCAGCAGCCAAGTGGGGACCCCGGGGGAGACCCAGTACTTC.

On this clonotype: At one end, the junction sequence differs from germline, possibly due to a read error. The chain links TRBV20-1 to TRBJ2-3; TRBD1 might be the D (7 bases). Germline-derived CDR1 and CDR2 are DFQATT and SNEGSKA (reference sequence). The CDR3 is 13 amino acids. In nucleotides, the CDR3 is TGCGGTGCTAGCGACAGGGTAGGAGATACGCAGTATTTT. Translation gives CGASDRVGDTQYF.

The chain is built from TRBV2 and TRBJ1-6, with no clear D. V lost 8 bases and J lost 14, with 13 bases in between. This CDR3 has 11 amino acids. Germline CDR1 is SNHLY and CDR2 is FYNNEI. The chain's CDR3 is CASADPSTLHF. The CDR3 region has the DNA TGTGCCAGCGCCGATCCCTCAACCCTCCACTTT.

The chain carries TRBV5-1 and TRBJ2-1; the D gene is possibly TRBD2 (6 bases). Trimming took 1 base from V and 4 from J, leaving 18 bases between them. From germline, CDR1 is SGHRS and CDR2 YFSETQ. This CDR3 spans 17 amino acids. The CDR3 nucleotides are TGCGCCAGCAGCTTGTTACCCTGGGGGGACCGTTACAATGAGCAGTTCTTC. Amino acids: CASSLLPWGDRYNEQFF.

This sequence joins TRBV5-1 and TRBJ1-2; 10 bases are a match to TRBD1. Trimming cost V 3 bases and J 6 bases; bases outside gene matches: 5. Per the germline V gene, CDR1 is SGHRS and CDR2 is YFSETQ. The CDR3 runs 14 residues. The CDR3 is CASSSTGTGDGYTF. The CDR3 nucleotides read TGCGCCAGCAGCTCTACCGGGACAGGGGATGGCTACACCTTC.

On this clonotype: One junction end disagrees with the germline gene, perhaps due to a read error. The gene calls are TRBV28 and TRBJ2-5; 11 bases agree with TRBD1. With the DNA end fitting TRBJ2-7 better, the J assignment may be wrong. The CDR3 has 14 residues. CDR1 MDHEN and CDR2 SYDVKM come from the germline V gene. The CDR3 DNA follows: TGTGCCGGCAGGGGACAGGGGGGGAAATACGAGCAGTACTTC. This translates into CAGRGQGGKYEQYF.

This clonotype was counted at least ten times. The junction and the germline gene differ at one end; a read error may be behind it. J is TRBJ2-1 and V is TRBV5-1, with D maybe TRBD2 (6 bases). The CDR3 covers 14 residues. Germline CDR1 reads SGHRS; CDR2 reads YFSETQ. Here the CDR3 DNA reads TGTGCCAGCAGTTTTGGGGGGTCCTACAATGAGCAGTTCTTC. This encodes CASSFGGSYNEQFF.

This clonotype appeared a few times. This sequence joins TRBV10-3 and TRBJ2-5; unclear D gene. Near its end, the DNA agrees better with TRBJ2-7, so the J call may be wrong. Germline CDR1 and CDR2: ENHRY and SYGVKD. The length of the CDR3 is 13 residues. This CDR3 is CATSESLTYEQYF. CDR3 coding DNA: TGTGCCACGTCGGAATCCCTCACCTACGAGCAGTACTTC.

The CDR3 coding sequence is TGTGCCAGCAGGGCTCCGGGGGCCCATGGCTACACCTTC. Its protein product is CASRAPGAHGYTF. This rearrangement joins TRBV6-1 to TRBJ1-2; D is possibly TRBD1 (6 bases). This CDR3 is built from 13 residues. Per germline, CDR1 MNHNS and CDR2 SASEGT. Trimming shortened V by 6 bases and J by 6 bases, and 14 bases separated the two germline ends.

The J gene is TRBJ1-5, the V gene TRBV19, with no clear D. The CDR3 has 14 residues. V gave up 7 bases and J gave up 0 bases, with 10 bases separating them. CDR1 LNHDA and CDR2 SQIVND come from the germline V gene (reference sequence). CDR3 in DNA: TGTGCCAGTAAGTCGGGGTATAGCAATCAGCCCCAGCATTTT. This codes for CASKSGYSNQPQHF.

This clonotype was counted many times. J is TRBJ2-3 and V is TRBV7-3, with 9 positions matching TRBD2. CDR3 length: 14 amino acids. V shed 4 bases and J 2 bases; nucleotides not matched to a gene: 1. The germline V gene has CDR1 SGHTA and CDR2 FQGTGA. The CDR3 bases are TGTGCCAGCAGCTCGGGACTAGCCACAGATACGCAGTATTTT. It encodes CASSSGLATDTQYF.

This clonotype was seen only a few times. The junction does not match germline at one end; this may be a read error. This chain connects TRBV10-3 to TRBJ2-3; no reliable D call. CDR3 size: 18 residues. CDR1 is ENHRY, CDR2 SYGVKD, per germline. CDR3 sequence reads: CVISESFMASAKSDTQYF. The CDR3 nucleotides read TGTGTCATCAGTGAGTCGTTTATGGCGTCGGCAAAATCCGATACGCAGTATTTT.

This clonotype appeared a few times. V is TRBV2 and J is TRBJ1-6; D might be TRBD1 (5 bases). Germline V gene lookup returns CDR1 SNHLY and CDR2 FYNNEI. The CDR3 has 17 residues. V was clipped by 8 bases and J by 0 bases, with 17 bases between them. The CDR3 region is CASRRDFSSSYNSPLHF. The CDR3 nucleotides read TGTGCCAGCCGGCGGGACTTTAGTAGCTCCTATAATTCACCCCTCCACTTT.